The 7 T cell receptor beta chains below were found in one sample sequenced in a study of CD8+CD57+ T cells in acquired aplastic anemia. Whoever was chosen for sequencing had shown CD8+CD57+ cell expansion by flow cytometry. Both TCR beta VDJ combination and CDR3 sequence profiling were carried out. Genomic DNA was the template for this profiling. TCRdb used MiXCR to reprocess the reads, holding one entry per CDR3 protein. The table lists roughly 250,000 distinct CDR3 sequences, approximately 82% of them singletons. Input material: sorted CD4+, CD8+, or CD8+CD57+ T cells (not recorded which) from PBMCs. These receptors came from a human donor with aplastic anemia.

Concerning this clonotype: A read error may account for a junction end that differs from germline. The CDR3 region is CATSTGTGEETQYF. Written as DNA, the CDR3 is TGTGCCACCAGCACAGGCACCGGGGAAGAGACGCAGTACTTC. The chain uses TRBV7-9 and TRBJ2-5; D is possibly TRBD1 or TRBD2 (5 bases each). Per the germline V gene, CDR1 is SEHNR and CDR2 is FQNEAQ (reference sequence). The CDR3 sequence is 14 residues long.

The J gene is TRBJ1-5, the V gene TRBV5-6; no firm D call. The CDR3 spans 14 residues. Germline values: CDR1 SGHDT, CDR2 YYEEEE. Trimming took off 4 bases at V and 2 bases at J, with 10 bases between the two ends. The CDR3 here is CASSVAWGNQPQHF. Written as DNA, the CDR3 is TGTGCCAGCAGCGTGGCGTGGGGCAATCAGCCCCAGCATTTT.

The chain recombines TRBV24-1 with TRBJ2-7; the D is unclear. The CDR3 extends over 11 amino acids. Germline CDR1 reads KGHDR; CDR2 reads SFDVKD. The V and J ends lost 7 bases and 7 bases respectively, with 10 bases between them. DNA for the CDR3: TGTGCCACCAGGAAAACTGTGGAGCAGTACTTC. Amino acid sequence: CATRKTVEQYF.

J is TRBJ2-7 and V is TRBV15; either TRBD1 or TRBD2 may fit D (6 bases each). The V end lost 0 bases, the J end lost 3 bases, and 12 bases lay between the germline ends. The germline V gene encodes CDR1 LNHNV and CDR2 YYDKDF (reference sequence). CDR3 length equals 15 residues. The CDR3 spells CATSRDAEGGYEQYF. The CDR3 region has the DNA TGTGCCACCAGCAGAGATGCTGAGGGGGGCTACGAGCAGTACTTC.

This clonotype was counted once. One end of the junction varies from germline; a read error may be responsible. The V and J genes are TRBV9 and TRBJ2-1, with 8 positions matching TRBD1. The germline CDR1 and CDR2 sequences are SGDLS and YYNGEE. This CDR3 comprises 15 residues. The CDR3 sequence is CASSVSAGGSTEEFF. The CDR3, as DNA: TGTGCCAGCAGCGTCTCGGCAGGGGGCTCCACTGAGGAGTTCTTC.

Details on this clonotype: The CDR3 ends on some other residue instead of the conserved phenylalanine or tryptophan, so this is likely a read error. The DNA is omitted, as the CDR3 cannot be located on it reliably, and the CDR3 follows TCRdb's listing. The CDR3 spells CATRRGSDHQTQCS. The V gene is TRBV15, the J gene TRBJ2-5. The CDR3 spans 14 amino acids, including both terminal residues. Germline lookup yields CDR1 LNHNV and CDR2 YYDKDF (reference sequence).

This sequence joins TRBV7-9 and TRBJ2-1; 7 bases map to TRBD2. Unmatched junction bases numbered 14, after V lost 6 bases and J lost 6 bases. The CDR3 spans 16 residues. Germline CDR1 SEHNR, CDR2 FQNEAQ (reference sequence). In DNA, the CDR3 is TGTGCCAGCAGTTTTCCAGGAAGCGGCGGGAGCAATGAGCAGTTCTTC. Its translation is CASSFPGSGGSNEQFF.